Each of the 24 T cell receptor beta chains below was sequenced from the same sample in a study of CXCR3-negative and CXCR3-positive naive CD8 T cells. Each TRB cDNA library was prepared by 5' RACE (with UMI labels). TCRdb reprocessed the 5' RACE reads and stores each CDR3 protein as one record, lacking DNA. The sample totals about 40,000 distinct CDR3 sequences. Sequencing was performed on memory CD8+ T cells from blood. The receptors derive from a human donor in good health. Some clones in this sample may be carry-over from other donors' samples.

The chain combines TRBV29-1 with TRBJ2-1; TCRdb indicates TRBD2, and absent DNA this call remains unverified. The CDR3 is made up of 14 amino acids. Per the germline V gene, CDR1 is SQVTM and CDR2 is ANQGSEA. The CDR3 loop is CRVTSGISYNEQFF.

V is TRBV29-1 and J is TRBJ1-1. The CDR3 sequence is 11 residues long. Germline CDR1 reads SQVTM; CDR2 reads ANQGSEA. The CDR3 sequence is CSVGDLTEAFF.

The chain combines TRBV29-1 with TRBJ2-7. Germline CDR1 reads SQVTM; CDR2 reads ANQGSEA. This CDR3 comprises 13 residues. The CDR3 loop is CSVVGGDSYEQYF.

The rearrangement links TRBV28 to TRBJ2-3; TCRdb reports TRBD2, a call that lacks DNA to check it against. This CDR3 spans 17 amino acids. The germline CDR1 and CDR2 sequences are MDHEN and SYDVKM. The CDR3: CASSSTGLAGVRDTQYF. Supplemented by reference TRBV28 and TRBJ2-3, the full variable domain reads DVKVTQSSRYLVKRTGEKVFLECVQDMDHENMFWYRQDPGLGLRLIYFSYDVKMKEKGDIPEGYSVSREKKERFSLILESASTNQTSMYLCASSSTGLAGVRDTQYFGPGTRLTVL.

The rearrangement joins TRBV6-5 to TRBJ2-2; TCRdb returns TRBD1, unconfirmable since there is no DNA. The CDR3 is made up of 16 amino acids. Germline V gene sequence: CDR1 MNHEY, CDR2 SVGAGI. CDR3 in amino acids: CASSYTRTGIAGELFF.

The CDR3 here is CASSYSIQLGQNTEAFF. The V call is TRBV6-2 or TRBV6-3, the J call TRBJ1-1; absent DNA, TCRdb's TRBD1 call cannot be checked. CDR1 and CDR2 from the germline V gene are MNHEY and SVGEGT. This CDR3 comprises 17 residues.

The chain is built from TRBV7-8 and TRBJ1-3. The CDR3 has 13 residues. Germline CDR1 reads SGHVS; CDR2 reads FQNEAQ. CDR3 sequence reads: CASSLRPGNTIYF. Supplemented by reference TRBV7-8 and TRBJ1-3, the full variable domain reads GAGVSQSPRYKVAKRGQDVALRCDPISGHVSLFWYQQALGQGPEFLTYFQNEAQLDKSGLPSDRFFAERPEGSVSTLKIQRTQQEDSAVYLCASSLRPGNTIYFGEGSWLTVV.

The J gene is TRBJ2-1, the V gene TRBV7-9. There are 15 residues in the CDR3. Germline V CDR1 and CDR2: SEHNR, FQNEAQ (reference sequence). CDR3 sequence reads: CASSLPLGSLDEQFF.

The V gene is TRBV7-3, the J gene TRBJ2-3; TCRdb picks TRBD1, but there is no DNA to check that call. The CDR3 is 15 residues long. Germline V CDR1 and CDR2: SGHTA, FQGTGA. CDR3 region: CASSFQGRGTDTQYF.

The chain combines TRBV29-1 with TRBJ2-5; there is no DNA to check the TCRdb D call of TRBD1. Germline V lookup: CDR1 SQVTM, CDR2 ANQGSEA. The CDR3 has 14 residues. CDR3 protein: CSVEGTEYEETQYF.

The gene calls are TRBV7-9 and TRBJ2-3; TCRdb gives TRBD1 as the D gene, but with no DNA this cannot be confirmed. The CDR3 is 17 residues long. Germline V gene lookup returns CDR1 SEHNR and CDR2 FQNEAQ (reference sequence). CDR3 loop: CASSWPDRGGLGDTQYF.

The chain links TRBV29-1 to TRBJ1-2; absent DNA, TCRdb's TRBD1 call cannot be checked. CDR3 size: 12 residues. CDR1 SQVTM and CDR2 ANQGSEA come from the germline V gene. CDR3 loop: CSVVGTAYGYTF.

The rearrangement uses TRBV6-2 or TRBV6-3 and TRBJ2-5. There are 12 residues in the CDR3. Looked up from germline, CDR1 is MNHEY and CDR2 is SVGEGT. This chain's CDR3 is CASSYGWETQYF.

This chain connects TRBV7-9 to TRBJ2-2. The CDR3 extends over 14 amino acids. Germline values: CDR1 SEHNR, CDR2 FQNEAQ (reference sequence). CDR3 sequence: CASRDQLSAGELFF.

The V gene is TRBV7-2, the J gene TRBJ2-7; lacking DNA, the TRBD2 call made by TCRdb goes unchecked. The CDR3 extends over 18 amino acids. From germline, CDR1 is SGHTA and CDR2 FQGNSA. The CDR3 sequence: CASSPLAGGGGPQAEQYF.

The chain joins TRBV12-3 or TRBV12-4 to TRBJ2-3. The CDR3 loop spans 18 amino acids. The chain's CDR3 is CASSLFLKVAARTDTQYF.

The chain has TRBV12-3 or TRBV12-4 and TRBJ2-5. There are 13 residues in the CDR3. This CDR3 reads CASSFSNQETQYF.

The rearrangement uses TRBV28 and TRBJ2-2; TCRdb selects TRBD1, and the lack of DNA leaves this call unchecked. The CDR3 runs to 15 residues. From germline, CDR1 is MDHEN and CDR2 SYDVKM. CDR3: CASSFGTENTGELFF.

The chain carries TRBV7-6 and TRBJ2-3; there is no DNA to check the TCRdb D call of TRBD1. Germline V gene lookup returns CDR1 SGHVS and CDR2 FNYEAQ. The CDR3 loop spans 18 amino acids. The CDR3 loop reads CASSFDIFGAGLTDTQYF.

The V call is TRBV29-1, the J call TRBJ2-7. This CDR3 has 13 amino acids. CDR1 SQVTM and CDR2 ANQGSEA come from the germline V gene. CDR3 residues: CSAEAGNSYEQYF.

V usage is TRBV28 and J usage is TRBJ2-7. Germline CDR1 and CDR2: MDHEN and SYDVKM. This CDR3 contains 14 residues. Here the CDR3 reads CASSLERPSYEQYF.

This chain uses TRBV12-3 or TRBV12-4 with TRBJ2-2; TCRdb lists TRBD1, though no DNA is available to test this call. The CDR3 is 14 amino acids. This CDR3 is CASSPGGNTGELFF.

This rearrangement joins TRBV7-9 to TRBJ2-7. This CDR3 spans 11 amino acids. CDR1 and CDR2 from the germline V gene are SEHNR and FQNEAQ (reference sequence). CDR3 region: CASSYTYEQYF.

The J gene is TRBJ2-7, the V gene TRBV20-1. CDR1 and CDR2 from the germline V gene are DFQATT and SNEGSKA (reference sequence). The CDR3 runs 13 residues. This CDR3 reads CSAERGDSYEQYF.